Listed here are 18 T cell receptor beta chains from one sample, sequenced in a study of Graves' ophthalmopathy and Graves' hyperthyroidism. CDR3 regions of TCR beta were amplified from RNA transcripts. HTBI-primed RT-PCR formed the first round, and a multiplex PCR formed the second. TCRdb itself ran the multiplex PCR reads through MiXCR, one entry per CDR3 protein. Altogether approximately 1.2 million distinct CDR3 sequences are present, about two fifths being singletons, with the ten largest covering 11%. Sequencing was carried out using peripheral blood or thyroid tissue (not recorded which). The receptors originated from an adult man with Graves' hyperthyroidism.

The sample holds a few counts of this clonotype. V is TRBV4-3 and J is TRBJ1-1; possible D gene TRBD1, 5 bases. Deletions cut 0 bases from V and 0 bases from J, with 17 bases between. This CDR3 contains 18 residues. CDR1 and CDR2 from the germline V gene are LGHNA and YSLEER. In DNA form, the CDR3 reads TGCGCCAGCAGCCAAGATCTGTGGAGGGGCACCTTGAACACTGAAGCTTTCTTT. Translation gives CASSQDLWRGTLNTEAFF.

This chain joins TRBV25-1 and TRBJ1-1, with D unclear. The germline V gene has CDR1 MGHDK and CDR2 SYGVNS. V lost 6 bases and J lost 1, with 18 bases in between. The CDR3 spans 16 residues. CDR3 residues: CASSVNRGFRNTEAFF. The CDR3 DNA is TGTGCCAGCAGCGTGAACCGAGGGTTCAGGAACACTGAAGCTTTCTTT.

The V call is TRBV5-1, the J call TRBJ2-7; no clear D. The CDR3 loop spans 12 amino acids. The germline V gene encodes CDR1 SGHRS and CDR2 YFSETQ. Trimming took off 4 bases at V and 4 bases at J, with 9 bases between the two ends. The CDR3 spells CASSLYTYEQYF. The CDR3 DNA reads TGCGCCAGCAGCCTTTACACGTACGAGCAGTACTTC.

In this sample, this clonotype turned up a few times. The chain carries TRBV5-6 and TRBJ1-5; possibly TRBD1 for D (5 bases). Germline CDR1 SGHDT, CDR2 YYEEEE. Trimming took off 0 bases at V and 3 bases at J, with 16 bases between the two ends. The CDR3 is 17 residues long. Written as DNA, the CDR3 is TGTGCCAGCAGCTTGGGGAGGGGTTCAAATTCCAATCAGCCCCAGCATTTT. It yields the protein CASSLGRGSNSNQPQHF.

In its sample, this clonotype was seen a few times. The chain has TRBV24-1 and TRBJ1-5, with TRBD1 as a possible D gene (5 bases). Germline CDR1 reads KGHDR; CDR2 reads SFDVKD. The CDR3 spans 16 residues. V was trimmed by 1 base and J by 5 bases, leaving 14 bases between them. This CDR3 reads CATSDFWAGRHQPQHF. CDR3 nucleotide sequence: TGTGCCACCAGTGATTTTTGGGCAGGGCGCCATCAGCCCCAGCATTTT.

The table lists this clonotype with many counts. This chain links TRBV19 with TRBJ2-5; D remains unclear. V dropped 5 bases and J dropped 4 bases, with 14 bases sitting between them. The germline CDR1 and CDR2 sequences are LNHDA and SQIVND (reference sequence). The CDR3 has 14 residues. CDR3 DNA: TGTGCCAGTAGTCTTAGAAGATTCGGAGAGACCCAGTACTTC. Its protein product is CASSLRRFGETQYF.

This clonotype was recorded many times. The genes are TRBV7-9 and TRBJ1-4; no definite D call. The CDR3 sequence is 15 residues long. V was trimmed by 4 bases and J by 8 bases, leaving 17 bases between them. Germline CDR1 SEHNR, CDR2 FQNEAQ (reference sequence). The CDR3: CASSSDQLGREKLFF. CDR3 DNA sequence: TGTGCCAGCAGCTCTGATCAACTAGGAAGGGAAAAACTGTTTTTT.

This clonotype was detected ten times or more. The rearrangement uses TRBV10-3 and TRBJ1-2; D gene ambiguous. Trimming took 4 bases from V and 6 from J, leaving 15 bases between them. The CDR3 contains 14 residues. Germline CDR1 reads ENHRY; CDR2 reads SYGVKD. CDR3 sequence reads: CAISAKGGGDGYTF. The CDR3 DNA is TGTGCCATCAGTGCGAAGGGAGGTGGGGATGGCTACACCTTC.

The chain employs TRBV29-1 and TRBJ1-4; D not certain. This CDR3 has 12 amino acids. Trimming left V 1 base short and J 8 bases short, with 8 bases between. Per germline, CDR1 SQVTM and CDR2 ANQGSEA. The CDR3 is CSVEGMNEKLFF. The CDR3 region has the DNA TGCAGCGTTGAAGGAATGAACGAAAAACTGTTTTTT.

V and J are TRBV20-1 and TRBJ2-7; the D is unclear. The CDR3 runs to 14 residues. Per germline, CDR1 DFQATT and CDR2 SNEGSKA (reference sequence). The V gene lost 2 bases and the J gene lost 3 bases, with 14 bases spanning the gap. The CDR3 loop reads CSARNWGLGYEQYF. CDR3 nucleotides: TGCAGTGCTAGAAATTGGGGATTGGGCTACGAGCAGTACTTC.

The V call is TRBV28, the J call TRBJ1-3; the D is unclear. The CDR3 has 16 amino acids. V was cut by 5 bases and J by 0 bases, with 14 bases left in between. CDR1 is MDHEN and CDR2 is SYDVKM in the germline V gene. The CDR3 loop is CASSPTGHRSGNTIYF. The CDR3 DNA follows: TGTGCCAGCAGTCCGACGGGCCACCGCTCTGGAAACACCATATATTTT.

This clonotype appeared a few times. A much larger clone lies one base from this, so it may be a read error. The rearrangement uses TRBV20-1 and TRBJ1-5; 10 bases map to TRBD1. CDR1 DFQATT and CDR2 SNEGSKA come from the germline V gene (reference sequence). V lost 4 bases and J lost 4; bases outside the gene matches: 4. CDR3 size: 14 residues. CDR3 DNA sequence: TGCAGTGCTATACCGGGACAGGGGAATCAGCCCCAGCATTTT. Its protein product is CSAIPGQGNQPQHF.

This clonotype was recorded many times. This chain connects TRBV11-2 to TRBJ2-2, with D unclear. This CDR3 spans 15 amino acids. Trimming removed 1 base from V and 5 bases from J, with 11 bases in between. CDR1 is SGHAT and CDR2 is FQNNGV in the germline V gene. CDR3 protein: CASSLGPLGTGELFF. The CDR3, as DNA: TGTGCCAGCAGCTTAGGCCCCCTTGGGACCGGGGAGCTGTTTTTT.

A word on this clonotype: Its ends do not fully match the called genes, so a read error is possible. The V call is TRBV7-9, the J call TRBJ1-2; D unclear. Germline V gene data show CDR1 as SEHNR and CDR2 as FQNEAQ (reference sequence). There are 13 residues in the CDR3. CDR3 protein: CAGRRKANYGYTF. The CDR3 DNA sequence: TGTGCCGGCAGACGGAAAGCTAACTATGGCTACACCTTC.

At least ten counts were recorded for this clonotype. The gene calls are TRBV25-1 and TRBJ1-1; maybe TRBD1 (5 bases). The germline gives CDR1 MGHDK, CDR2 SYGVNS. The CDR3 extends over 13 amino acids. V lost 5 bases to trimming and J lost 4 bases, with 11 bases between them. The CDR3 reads CASSSIGGTEAFF. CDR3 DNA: TGTGCCAGCAGTTCAATTGGGGGCACTGAAGCTTTCTTT.

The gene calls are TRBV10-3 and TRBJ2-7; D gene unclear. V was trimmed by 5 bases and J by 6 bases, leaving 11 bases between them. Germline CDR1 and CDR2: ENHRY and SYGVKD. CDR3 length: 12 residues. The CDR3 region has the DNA TGTGCCATCAGTTACCCACCGCTCGAGCAGTACTTC. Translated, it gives CAISYPPLEQYF.

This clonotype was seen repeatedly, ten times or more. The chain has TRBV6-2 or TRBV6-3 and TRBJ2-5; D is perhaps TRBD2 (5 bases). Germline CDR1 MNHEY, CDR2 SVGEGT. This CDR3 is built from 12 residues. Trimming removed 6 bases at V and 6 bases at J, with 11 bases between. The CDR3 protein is CASRQDGKTQYF. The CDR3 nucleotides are TGTGCCAGCAGGCAGGACGGGAAGACCCAGTACTTC.

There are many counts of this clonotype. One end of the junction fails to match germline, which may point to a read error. For the CDR3, the DNA is TGTGCCAGCAGTCGAAGACAGGGCCAAGAGACCCAGTACTTC. This translates into CASSRRQGQETQYF. This chain uses TRBV5-1 with TRBJ2-5; 7 nucleotides line up with TRBD1. Germline V gives CDR1 SGHRS, CDR2 YFSETQ. The CDR3 runs to 14 residues.